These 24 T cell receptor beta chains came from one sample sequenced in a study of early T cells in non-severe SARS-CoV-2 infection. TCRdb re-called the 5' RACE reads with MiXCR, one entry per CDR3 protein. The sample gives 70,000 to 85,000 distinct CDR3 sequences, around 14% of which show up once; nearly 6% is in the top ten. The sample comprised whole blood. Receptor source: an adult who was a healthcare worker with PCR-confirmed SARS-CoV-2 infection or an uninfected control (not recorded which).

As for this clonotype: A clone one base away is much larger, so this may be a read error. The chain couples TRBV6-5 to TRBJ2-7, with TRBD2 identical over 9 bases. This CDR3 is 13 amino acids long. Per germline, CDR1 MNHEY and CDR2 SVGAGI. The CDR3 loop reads CASSYAGGYELYF. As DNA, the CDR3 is TGTGCCAGCAGTTACGCGGGGGGGTACGAGCTGTACTTC.

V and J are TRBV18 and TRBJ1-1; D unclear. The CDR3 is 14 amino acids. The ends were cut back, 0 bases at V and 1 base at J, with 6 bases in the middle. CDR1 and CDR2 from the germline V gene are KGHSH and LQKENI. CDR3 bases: TGTGCCAGCTCACCACCGCTACGGAACACTGAAGCTTTCTTT. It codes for CASSPPLRNTEAFF.

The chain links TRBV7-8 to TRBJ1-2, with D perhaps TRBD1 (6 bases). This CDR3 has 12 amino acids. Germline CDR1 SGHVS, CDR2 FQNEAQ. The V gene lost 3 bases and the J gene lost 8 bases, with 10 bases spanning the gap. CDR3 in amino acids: CASSLKGDGYTF. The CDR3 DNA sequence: TGTGCCAGCAGCTTGAAGGGGGACGGCTACACCTTC.

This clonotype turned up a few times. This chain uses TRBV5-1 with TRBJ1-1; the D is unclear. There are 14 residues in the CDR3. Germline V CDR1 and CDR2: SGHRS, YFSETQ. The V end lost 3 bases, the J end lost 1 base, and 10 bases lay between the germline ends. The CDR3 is CASSSFPGNTEAFF. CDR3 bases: TGCGCCAGCAGCTCTTTCCCGGGGAACACTGAAGCTTTCTTT.

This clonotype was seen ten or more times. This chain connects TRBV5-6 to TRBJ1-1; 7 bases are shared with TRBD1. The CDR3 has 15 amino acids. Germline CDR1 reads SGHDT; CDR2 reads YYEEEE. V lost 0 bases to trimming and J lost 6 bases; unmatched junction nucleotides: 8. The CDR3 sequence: CASSLAETGYPEAFF. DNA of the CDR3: TGTGCCAGCAGCTTGGCCGAGACAGGGTATCCTGAAGCTTTCTTT.

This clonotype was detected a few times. The CDR3 coding sequence is TGCGCCAGCAGTGAGTCAAGACGGGGGGTCAGCCGCTGGTATTTT. Protein sequence: CASSESRRGVSRWYF. The rearrangement uses TRBV10-2 and TRBJ2-3, with 7 bases identical to TRBD2. Trimming at V came to 0 bases and at J to 14 bases, leaving 14 bases not matched to a gene. Germline V lookup: CDR1 WSHSY, CDR2 SAAADI. The CDR3 sequence is 15 residues long.

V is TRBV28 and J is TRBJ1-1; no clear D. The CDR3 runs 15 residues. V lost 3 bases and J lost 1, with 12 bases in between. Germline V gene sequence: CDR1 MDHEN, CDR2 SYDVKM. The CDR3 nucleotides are TGTGCCAGCAGTTTGTTGGGTGAGGGGAACACTGAAGCTTTCTTT. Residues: CASSLLGEGNTEAFF.

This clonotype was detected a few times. The CDR3 DNA sequence: TGTGCCAGCAGTTTTGTCGGGGGAGCTAATCATGAGCAGTTCTTC. Its translation is CASSFVGGANHEQFF. The chain combines TRBV28 with TRBJ2-1, with a weak D call TRBD2 (6 bases). The CDR3 is 15 residues long. In germline, CDR1 is MDHEN, CDR2 SYDVKM. Trimming removed 3 bases from V and 8 bases from J, with 17 bases in between.

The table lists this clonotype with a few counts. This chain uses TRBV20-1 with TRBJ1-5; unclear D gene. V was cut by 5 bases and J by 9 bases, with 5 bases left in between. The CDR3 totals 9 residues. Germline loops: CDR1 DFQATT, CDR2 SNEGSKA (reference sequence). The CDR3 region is CSAGGPQHF. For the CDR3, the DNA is TGCAGTGCTGGAGGGCCCCAGCATTTT.

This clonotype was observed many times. The CDR3 is CASRPVNQNWWTEAFF. In DNA, the CDR3 is TGTGCCAGCAGGCCGGTGAACCAGAACTGGTGGACTGAAGCTTTCTTT. The V call is TRBV12-3 or TRBV12-4, the J call TRBJ1-1; D uncertain. The CDR3 totals 16 residues. V lost 6 bases, J lost 5 bases, and 22 bases lay in between.

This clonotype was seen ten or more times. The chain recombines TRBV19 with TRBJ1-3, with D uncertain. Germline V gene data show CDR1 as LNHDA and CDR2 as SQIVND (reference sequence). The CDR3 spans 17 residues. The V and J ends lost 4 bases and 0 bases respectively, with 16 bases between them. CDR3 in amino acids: CASSTKPGRSSGNTIYF. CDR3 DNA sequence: TGTGCCAGTAGTACGAAGCCGGGCCGGAGCTCTGGAAACACCATATATTTT. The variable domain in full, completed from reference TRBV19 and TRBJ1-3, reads DGGITQSPKYLFRKEGQNVTLSCEQNLNHDAMYWYRQDPGQGLRLIYYSQIVNDFQKGDIAEGYSVSREKKESFPLTVTSAQKNPTAFYLCASSTKPGRSSGNTIYFGEGSWLTVV.

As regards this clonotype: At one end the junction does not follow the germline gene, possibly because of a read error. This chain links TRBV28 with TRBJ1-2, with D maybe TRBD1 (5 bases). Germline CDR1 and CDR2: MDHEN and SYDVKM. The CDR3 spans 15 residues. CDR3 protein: CACSSPGTNNYGYTF. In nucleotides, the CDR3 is TGTGCCTGCAGTTCACCAGGGACGAACAACTATGGCTACACCTTC.

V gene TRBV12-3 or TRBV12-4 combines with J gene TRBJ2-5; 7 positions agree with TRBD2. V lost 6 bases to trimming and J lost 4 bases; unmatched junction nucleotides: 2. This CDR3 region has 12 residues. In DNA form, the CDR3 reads TGTGCCAGCAGGGGGGAGGGAGAGACCCAGTACTTC. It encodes CASRGEGETQYF.

The CDR3 loop is CASSTPSGPNTGELFF. CDR3 DNA sequence: TGTGCCAGCAGTACCCCTAGCGGACCGAACACCGGGGAGCTGTTTTTT. The chain employs TRBV6-2 or TRBV6-3 and TRBJ2-2, with 7 nucleotides matching TRBD2. CDR1 MNHEY and CDR2 SVGEGT come from the germline V gene. With 5 bases clipped from V and 0 bases from J, the junction kept 6 bases outside the gene matches. The CDR3 runs 16 residues.

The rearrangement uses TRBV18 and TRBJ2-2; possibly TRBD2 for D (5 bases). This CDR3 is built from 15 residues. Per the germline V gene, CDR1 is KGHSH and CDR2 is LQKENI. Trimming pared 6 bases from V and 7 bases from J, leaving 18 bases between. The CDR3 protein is CASSGQRGQDGELFF. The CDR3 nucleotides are TGTGCCAGCTCTGGCCAACGCGGGCAAGACGGGGAGCTGTTTTTT.

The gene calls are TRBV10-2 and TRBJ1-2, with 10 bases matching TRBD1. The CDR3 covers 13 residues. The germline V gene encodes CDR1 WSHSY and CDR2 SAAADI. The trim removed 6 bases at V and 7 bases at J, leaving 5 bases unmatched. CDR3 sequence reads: CASSRDRGGGYTF. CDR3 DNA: TGCGCCAGCAGCCGGGACAGGGGAGGTGGCTACACCTTC.

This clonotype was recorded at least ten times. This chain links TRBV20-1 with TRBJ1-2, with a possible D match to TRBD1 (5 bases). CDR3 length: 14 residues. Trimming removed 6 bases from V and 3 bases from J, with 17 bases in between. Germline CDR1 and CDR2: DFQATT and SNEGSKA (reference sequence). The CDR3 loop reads CSARVGAKDYGYTF. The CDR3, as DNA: TGCAGTGCGAGGGTCGGGGCTAAGGACTATGGCTACACCTTC.

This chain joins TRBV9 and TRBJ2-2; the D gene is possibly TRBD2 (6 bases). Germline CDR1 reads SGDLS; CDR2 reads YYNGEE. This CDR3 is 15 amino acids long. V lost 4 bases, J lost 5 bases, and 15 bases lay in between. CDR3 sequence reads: CASSSDGRRTGELFF. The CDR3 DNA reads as TGTGCCAGCAGCTCAGACGGGAGAAGGACCGGGGAGCTGTTTTTT.

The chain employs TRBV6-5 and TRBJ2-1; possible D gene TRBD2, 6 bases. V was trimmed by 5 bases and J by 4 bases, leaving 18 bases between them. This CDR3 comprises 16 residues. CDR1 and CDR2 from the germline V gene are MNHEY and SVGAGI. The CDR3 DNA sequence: TGTGCCAGCAGTCCTACTCGGGCGGGGCCTTACAATGAGCAGTTCTTC. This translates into CASSPTRAGPYNEQFF.

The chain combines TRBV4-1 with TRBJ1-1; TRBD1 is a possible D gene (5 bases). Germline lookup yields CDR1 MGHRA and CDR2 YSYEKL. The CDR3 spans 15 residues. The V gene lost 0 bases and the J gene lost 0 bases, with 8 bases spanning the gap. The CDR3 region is CASSQDQGMNTEAFF. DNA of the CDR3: TGCGCCAGCAGCCAAGATCAGGGCATGAACACTGAAGCTTTCTTT.

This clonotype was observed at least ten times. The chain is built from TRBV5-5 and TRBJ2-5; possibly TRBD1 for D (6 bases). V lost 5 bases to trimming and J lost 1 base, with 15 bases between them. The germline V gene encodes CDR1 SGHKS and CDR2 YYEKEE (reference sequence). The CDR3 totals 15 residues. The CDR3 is CASRLLGATQETQYF. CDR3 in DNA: TGTGCCAGCAGACTCCTGGGGGCGACCCAAGAGACCCAGTACTTC.

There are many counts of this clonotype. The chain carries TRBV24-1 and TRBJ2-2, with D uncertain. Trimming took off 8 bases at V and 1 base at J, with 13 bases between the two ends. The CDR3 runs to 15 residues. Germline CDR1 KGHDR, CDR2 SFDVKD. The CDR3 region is CATTDPHKNTGELFF. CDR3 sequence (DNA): TGTGCCACCACCGACCCACATAAGAACACCGGGGAGCTGTTTTTT.

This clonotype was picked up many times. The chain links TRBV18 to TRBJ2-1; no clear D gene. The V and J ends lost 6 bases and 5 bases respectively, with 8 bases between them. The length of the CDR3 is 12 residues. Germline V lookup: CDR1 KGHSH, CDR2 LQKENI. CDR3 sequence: CASSLDHNEQFF. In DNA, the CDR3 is TGTGCCAGCTCCCTCGACCACAATGAGCAGTTCTTC.

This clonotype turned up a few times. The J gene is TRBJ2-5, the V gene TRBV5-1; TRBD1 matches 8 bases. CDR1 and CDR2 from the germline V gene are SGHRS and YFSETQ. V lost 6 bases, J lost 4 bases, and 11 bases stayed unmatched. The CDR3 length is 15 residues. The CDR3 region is CASNRGSSVRETQYF. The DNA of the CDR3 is TGCGCCAGCAACAGGGGGTCTTCGGTACGAGAGACCCAGTACTTC. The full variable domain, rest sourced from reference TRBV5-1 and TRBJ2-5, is KAGVTQTPRYLIKTRGQQVTLSCSPISGHRSVSWYQQTPGQGLQFLFEYFSETQRNKGNFPGRFSGRQFSNSRSEMNVSTLELGDSALYLCASNRGSSVRETQYFGPGTRLLVL.